The 19 T cell receptor beta chains below all came from one sample that was sequenced in a study of blood T cell repertoires in COVID-19. Generated by immunoSEQ multiplex PCR, the TCRdb table keeps only in-frame clones and is missing some. The sample has more than 85,000 clones, approximately 90% seen once. The sample consisted of peripheral blood. These receptors all come from a human donor in a cohort sampled during active COVID-19.

The chain recombines TRBV5-8 with TRBJ2-1; 7 nucleotides align to TRBD2. Trimming took 1 base from V and 3 from J; bases not matched to a gene: 10. This CDR3 has 17 residues. Germline values: CDR1 SGHTS, CDR2 YDEGEE. The CDR3 spells CASSLTRWAGDYNEQFF. The CDR3 DNA reads as TGTGCCAGCAGCTTGACTCGGTGGGCGGGAGACTACAATGAGCAGTTCTTC.

The CDR3 is CASSKQNTEAFF. CDR3 bases: TGTGCCAGCAGTAAACAGAACACTGAAGCTTTCTTT. The chain employs TRBV12-3 or TRBV12-4 and TRBJ1-1; D unclear. Trimming pared 5 bases from V and 1 base from J, leaving 5 bases between. The CDR3 is 12 residues long.

The chain is built from TRBV25-1 and TRBJ1-5, with TRBD1 as a possible D gene (5 bases). Germline lookup yields CDR1 MGHDK and CDR2 SYGVNS. The CDR3 loop spans 12 amino acids. Between the trimmed V and J ends, which lost 3 bases and 7 bases, there was a span of 7 bases. The CDR3 DNA reads as TGTGCCAGCAGTGAGGGGCCACAGCCCCAGCATTTT. Translated: CASSEGPQPQHF.

The CDR3 region is CASNSIPGQGIHEQYF. CDR3 bases: TGTGCCAGCAACAGCATCCCGGGACAGGGGATCCACGAGCAGTACTTC. This chain links TRBV6-4 with TRBJ2-7, with TRBD1 identical over 10 bases. Unmatched junction bases numbered 14, after V lost 7 bases and J lost 5 bases. Germline V CDR1 and CDR2: MRHNA, SNTAGT. The CDR3 extends over 16 amino acids.

The V call is TRBV6-5, the J call TRBJ1-6; a possible D gene is TRBD1 (5 bases). In germline, CDR1 is MNHEY, CDR2 SVGAGI. Deletions cut 6 bases from V and 8 bases from J, with 11 bases between. The length of the CDR3 is 13 residues. CDR3 loop: CASSPGSYSPLHF. In DNA, the CDR3 is TGTGCCAGCAGCCCAGGGTCTTATTCACCCCTCCACTTT.

This clone is medium-sized (0.01 to 0.1%) in the sample. This chain joins TRBV7-9 and TRBJ1-1; no clear D. This CDR3 contains 13 residues. Trimming stripped 11 bases from V and 4 bases from J, with 17 bases between. Germline V gives CDR1 SEHNR, CDR2 FQNEAQ (reference sequence). The CDR3 region is CACPSEFGTEAFF. The CDR3 DNA follows: TGTGCCTGCCCTTCGGAGTTTGGCACTGAAGCTTTCTTT.

The chain couples TRBV7-3 to TRBJ2-1; D may be TRBD1 (5 bases). This CDR3 has 18 residues. Germline CDR1 and CDR2: SGHTA and FQGTGA. Trimming took off 1 base at V and 0 bases at J, with 16 bases between the two ends. CDR3 residues: CASSLKGFGVSSYNEQFF. The CDR3 nucleotides read TGTGCCAGCAGCTTAAAGGGGTTTGGGGTTAGCTCCTACAATGAGCAGTTCTTC.

This clone was detected a few times. The J gene is TRBJ1-1, the V gene TRBV12-3 or TRBV12-4; perhaps TRBD1 as D (5 bases). The V and J ends lost 7 bases and 4 bases respectively, with 10 bases between them. The length of the CDR3 is 12 residues. CDR3 in amino acids: CASTRVGTEAFF. The DNA for the CDR3 is TGTGCCAGCACCAGGGTGGGCACTGAAGCTTTCTTT.

As DNA, the CDR3 is TGTGCCAGCAGCCGGGACAGGGGTTACGAGCAGTACTTC. Amino acid sequence: CASSRDRGYEQYF. The rearrangement joins TRBV11-2 to TRBJ2-7; 10 bases fit TRBD1. The length of the CDR3 is 13 residues. Per germline, CDR1 SGHAT and CDR2 FQNNGV. After removal of 5 bases from V and 4 bases from J, the junction contained 2 bases not matched to a gene.

The chain recombines TRBV29-1 with TRBJ2-5; 11 bases fit TRBD2. V was pared by 3 bases and J by 1 base, with 1 base of the junction left unmatched. CDR3 length: 14 residues. The germline V gene encodes CDR1 SQVTM and CDR2 ANQGSEA. CDR3 in amino acids: CSVDGTSGQETQYF. The CDR3 region has the DNA TGCAGCGTTGATGGGACTAGCGGCCAAGAGACCCAGTACTTC.

This clone was counted between two and nine times. The chain couples TRBV6-2 or TRBV6-3 to TRBJ1-5; perhaps TRBD1 as D (6 bases). Germline V gene sequence: CDR1 MNHEY, CDR2 SVGEGT. The CDR3 covers 16 residues. V lost 6 bases, J lost 0 bases, and 15 bases lay in between. The CDR3 here is CASSPYRAGSNQPQHF. The CDR3 region has the DNA TGTGCCAGCAGCCCTTACAGGGCCGGTAGCAATCAGCCCCAGCATTTT.

The chain recombines TRBV5-6 with TRBJ2-7; TRBD1 aligns across 9 bases. Germline assignment: CDR1 SGHDT and CDR2 YYEEEE. Unmatched junction bases numbered 8, after V lost 4 bases and J lost 3 bases. The CDR3 loop spans 15 amino acids. In DNA form, the CDR3 reads TGTGCCAGCAGCGTGCCCGGGACAGGGCTCTACGAGCAGTACTTC. Translation: CASSVPGTGLYEQYF. Full variable domain (rest looked up from reference TRBV5-6 and TRBJ2-7): DAGVTQSPTHLIKTRGQQVTLRCSPKSGHDTVSWYQQALGQGPQFIFQYYEEEERQRGNFPDRFSGHQFPNYSSELNVNALLLGDSALYLCASSVPGTGLYEQYFGPGTRLTVT.

This rearrangement joins TRBV7-8 to TRBJ1-5; a weak D match, TRBD1 (6 bases). Germline assignment: CDR1 SGHVS and CDR2 FQNEAQ. V shed 4 bases and J shed 2 bases, with 15 bases lying between them. CDR3 length: 16 amino acids. CDR3 coding DNA: TGTGCCAGCAGCTCGACCACAGGGTTAGGCAATCAGCCCCAGCATTTT. Translation: CASSSTTGLGNQPQHF.

In this sample, this clone turned up many times. The chain joins TRBV6-2 or TRBV6-3 to TRBJ2-7, with TRBD1 matching 7 bases. The ends lost 4 bases at V and 0 bases at J; junction bases unmatched: 12. The CDR3 contains 17 residues. Germline-derived CDR1 and CDR2 are MNHEY and SVGEGT. This CDR3 reads CASSLDRRFALSYEQYF. For the CDR3, the DNA is TGTGCCAGCAGTTTGGACAGGCGATTTGCCCTCTCCTACGAGCAGTACTTC.

CDR3 loop: CASRRTSGTDTQYF. CDR3 nucleotide sequence: TGCGCCAGCCGTCGGACTAGCGGCACAGATACGCAGTATTTT. The rearrangement uses TRBV5-1 and TRBJ2-3, with 9 bases matching TRBD2. CDR3 length: 14 amino acids. The junction had 4 bases not matched to a gene; V was cut back by 7 bases and J by 1 base. Germline CDR1 SGHRS, CDR2 YFSETQ.

The V call is TRBV28, the J call TRBJ2-7; D might be TRBD2 (5 bases). Germline lookup yields CDR1 MDHEN and CDR2 SYDVKM. Trimming pared 8 bases from V and 3 bases from J, leaving 14 bases between. There are 13 residues in the CDR3. The CDR3 protein is CASGRTRVYEQYF. As DNA, the CDR3 is TGTGCCAGCGGGAGAACCCGAGTCTACGAGCAGTACTTC.

This chain connects TRBV28 to TRBJ2-2, with 8 bases that match TRBD2. Trimming removed 2 bases from V and 6 bases from J; junction bases left unmatched: 5. This CDR3 is built from 15 residues. Germline V lookup: CDR1 MDHEN, CDR2 SYDVKM. For the CDR3, the DNA is TGTGCCAGCAGTTTAAGCGGGAGTCGGGCCGGGGAGCTGTTTTTT. Translating it yields CASSLSGSRAGELFF.

Comment on this clone: At one end, the junction sequence differs from germline, possibly due to a read error. V is TRBV7-9 and J is TRBJ1-2; tentative D call: TRBD1 (5 bases). Germline V gene sequence: CDR1 SEHNR, CDR2 FQNEAQ (reference sequence). The CDR3 length is 13 residues. CDR3 amino acids: CASSRGTKLNFAF. In nucleotides, the CDR3 is TGTGCCTCCTCCCGGGGGACGAAGCTAAATTTCGCCTTC.

The V call is TRBV5-1, the J call TRBJ2-7, with TRBD1 matching 11 bases. CDR1 SGHRS and CDR2 YFSETQ come from the germline V gene. V lost 3 bases and J lost 4; bases outside the gene matches: 3. The CDR3 consists of 14 residues. CDR3 sequence (DNA): TGCGCCAGCAGCTCCGGGACAGGGGGGTACGAGCAGTACTTC. Translated: CASSSGTGGYEQYF.